One and the same sample provided the 20 T cell receptor beta chains below, sequenced in a study of cytomegalovirus exposure and HLA in healthy donors. Amplification used 60 Vbeta primers and 13 Jbeta primers. The assay was immunoSEQ multiplex PCR, and TCRdb's table has in-frame clones only and misses some. This sample has about 80,000 clones, with around 60% found just once. Input material: PBMCs. Every receptor here comes from a male donor in good health and CMV-seropositive.

This clone showed up just a few times. The genes are TRBV7-9 and TRBJ2-7; D not certain. Germline CDR1 SEHNR, CDR2 FQNEAQ (reference sequence). The V end lost 2 bases, the J end lost 5 bases, and 7 bases lay between the germline ends. The CDR3 is 12 amino acids. CDR3 coding DNA: TGTGCCAGCAGCTTATTTTCGGACGAGCAGTACTTC. It encodes CASSLFSDEQYF.

The chain carries TRBV19 and TRBJ2-7; 7 bases match TRBD1. This CDR3 comprises 13 residues. The germline V gene encodes CDR1 LNHDA and CDR2 SQIVND (reference sequence). Losses at the gene ends were 5 bases for V and 4 bases for J; bases not matched to a gene: 5. For the CDR3, the DNA is TGTGCCAGTAGTCCCCGGGACAGTTACGAGCAGTACTTC. Its translation is CASSPRDSYEQYF.

The V and J genes are TRBV5-1 and TRBJ2-3; TRBD1 agrees at 9 bases. This CDR3 spans 15 amino acids. V shed 5 bases, J shed 4 bases, and the junction held 8 bases outside the gene matches. The V gene's germline CDR1 is SGHRS and CDR2 YFSETQ. CDR3 sequence: CASRTGGAKADTQYF. The CDR3 DNA follows: TGCGCCAGCAGAACAGGGGGCGCAAAAGCAGATACGCAGTATTTT.

This clone was detected only a few times. The genes are TRBV28 and TRBJ2-3; TRBD2 matches 11 bases. CDR3 length: 16 residues. V was pared by 6 bases and J by 4 bases, with 9 bases of the junction left unmatched. CDR1 and CDR2 (germline): MDHEN, SYDVKM. CDR3 in amino acids: CASSPPSGRWADTQYF. In DNA form, the CDR3 reads TGTGCCAGCAGCCCCCCTAGCGGGAGGTGGGCAGATACGCAGTATTTT.

This clone turned up a few times. This chain joins TRBV6-5 and TRBJ1-1; D perhaps matches TRBD1 (5 bases). Deletions cut 6 bases from V and 1 base from J, with 9 bases between. The V gene's germline CDR1 is MNHEY and CDR2 SVGAGI. This CDR3 spans 13 amino acids. The CDR3 loop reads CASRYQGNTEAFF. Written as DNA, the CDR3 is TGTGCCAGCAGGTATCAGGGGAACACTGAAGCTTTCTTT.

V and J are TRBV7-3 and TRBJ2-2; possibly TRBD2 for D (5 bases). This CDR3 comprises 13 residues. Trimming removed 5 bases from V and 8 bases from J, with 12 bases in between. Germline CDR1 is SGHTA and CDR2 is FQGTGA. The DNA for the CDR3 is TGTGCCAGCAGCCTCCGGGAAGGGGGGGAGCTGTTTTTT. The encoded protein is CASSLREGGELFF.

This clone was found a few times. V usage is TRBV28 and J usage is TRBJ2-5, with TRBD2 matching 8 bases. The CDR3 covers 16 residues. J lost 5 bases, V lost 6 bases, and 14 bases had no gene match. Germline lookup yields CDR1 MDHEN and CDR2 SYDVKM. The CDR3 nucleotides are TGTGCCAGCAGCCCCTTCAGAAGCGGGAGTGCGGAGACCCAGTACTTC. It specifies CASSPFRSGSAETQYF.

A few counts support this clone. This chain links TRBV27 with TRBJ1-2; the D gene is possibly TRBD1 (5 bases). V was shortened by 5 bases and J by 6 bases, with 13 bases between the two germline ends. The CDR3 runs 13 residues. Germline V gene data show CDR1 as MNHEY and CDR2 as SMNVEV (reference sequence). For the CDR3, the DNA is TGTGCCAGCAGTAGAAGGGGCGCGGATGGCTACACCTTC. Translation gives CASSRRGADGYTF.

V and J are TRBV9 and TRBJ2-3; tentatively, D is TRBD2 (5 bases). This CDR3 is built from 17 residues. Looked up from germline, CDR1 is SGDLS and CDR2 is YYNGEE. Trimming shortened V by 4 bases and J by 0 bases, and 18 bases separated the two germline ends. The CDR3 region is CASSPEGPTISTDTQYF. CDR3 nucleotides: TGTGCCAGCAGCCCCGAGGGTCCCACTATTAGCACAGATACGCAGTATTTT.

In DNA form, the CDR3 reads TGTGCCAGCAGTCCTAGCGGGAGTAGAGCAGATACGCAGTATTTT. Amino acid sequence: CASSPSGSRADTQYF. The rearrangement uses TRBV6-4 and TRBJ2-3; 10 bases map to TRBD2. The germline gives CDR1 MRHNA, CDR2 SNTAGT. With 5 bases clipped from V and 4 bases from J, the junction kept 6 bases outside the gene matches. The CDR3 contains 15 residues.

V gene TRBV19 combines with J gene TRBJ2-5; 10 bases are shared with TRBD1. Germline CDR1 LNHDA, CDR2 SQIVND (reference sequence). J lost 4 bases, V lost 1 base, and 6 bases had no gene match. CDR3 length equals 16 residues. The DNA of the CDR3 is TGTGCCAGTAGTATAGGGACAGGGGGTGTAATAGAGACCCAGTACTTC. Translation: CASSIGTGGVIETQYF.

This clone has more than one count but fewer than ten. The rearrangement links TRBV4-1 to TRBJ2-7; unclear D gene. The CDR3 consists of 14 residues. Germline CDR1 is MGHRA and CDR2 is YSYEKL. Trimming stripped 0 bases from V and 10 bases from J, with 16 bases between. The CDR3 sequence: CASSQDSGSKLQYF. The CDR3 region has the DNA TGCGCCAGCAGCCAAGATTCCGGGTCCAAGCTTCAGTACTTC.

The rearrangement uses TRBV5-6 and TRBJ2-7, with 8 bases lining up with TRBD2. CDR3 length equals 17 residues. CDR1 and CDR2 from the germline V gene are SGHDT and YYEEEE. J was trimmed by 7 bases and V by 1 base; bases with no gene match: 16. The CDR3 protein is CASSLRFRGELAGEQYF. CDR3 bases: TGTGCCAGCAGCTTGAGATTTCGTGGGGAGTTAGCGGGGGAGCAGTACTTC.

The sample holds a few counts of this clone. J is TRBJ2-1 and V is TRBV11-2; no clear D. The CDR3 runs to 13 residues. Trimming left V 5 bases short and J 4 bases short, with 9 bases between. Germline V gene data show CDR1 as SGHAT and CDR2 as FQNNGV. CDR3 DNA sequence: TGTGCCAGCAGCCCCATAGAGTACAATGAGCAGTTCTTC. It translates to CASSPIEYNEQFF.

The rearrangement joins TRBV9 to TRBJ2-7; D is possibly TRBD1 (6 bases). Germline lookup yields CDR1 SGDLS and CDR2 YYNGEE. The germline V and J ends were trimmed by 3 bases and 0 bases, with 10 bases remaining between them. This CDR3 is built from 14 residues. The CDR3 DNA is TGTGCCAGCAGCGGGACAGCCGCCTCCTACGAGCAGTACTTC. It translates to CASSGTAASYEQYF.

Turning to this clone: The sample has other DNA sequences that encode this CDR3 too. The J gene is TRBJ2-7, the V gene TRBV30, with D maybe TRBD1 (5 bases). The CDR3 loop spans 15 amino acids. V lost 2 bases to trimming and J lost 2 bases, with 16 bases between them. Germline V lookup: CDR1 GTSNPN, CDR2 SVGIG (reference sequence). CDR3 nucleotides: TGTGCCTGGAGTCCGAGCAGGGTAAAGACCTACGAGCAGTACTTC. Protein: CAWSPSRVKTYEQYF.

The V and J genes are TRBV30 and TRBJ2-7; D is unresolved. V was shortened by 5 bases and J by 1 base, with 6 bases between the two germline ends. The CDR3 spans 11 residues. CDR1 and CDR2 from the germline V gene are GTSNPN and SVGIG (reference sequence). The CDR3 DNA is TGTGCCTGGGGCCCATCCTACGAGCAGTACTTC. Protein product: CAWGPSYEQYF.

The chain uses TRBV9 and TRBJ2-1; the match to TRBD2 covers 12 bases. Germline V gene sequence: CDR1 SGDLS, CDR2 YYNGEE. The CDR3 covers 16 residues. The junction had 7 bases not matched to a gene; V was cut back by 3 bases and J by 6 bases. The CDR3 loop is CASSALGTSGSNEQFF. CDR3 coding DNA: TGTGCCAGCAGCGCCCTCGGGACTAGCGGGTCCAATGAGCAGTTCTTC.

The chain combines TRBV19 with TRBJ1-4, with 7 bases identical to TRBD1. This CDR3 contains 15 residues. Germline V gene lookup returns CDR1 LNHDA and CDR2 SQIVND (reference sequence). V lost 5 bases and J lost 5; bases outside the gene matches: 8. Here the CDR3 reads CASSAAGTANEKLFF. The CDR3 region has the DNA TGTGCCAGTAGTGCCGCCGGGACAGCGAATGAAAAACTGTTTTTT.

This clone was counted once. The V and J genes are TRBV11-2 and TRBJ1-1, with D perhaps TRBD1 (6 bases). Between the trimmed V and J ends, which lost 5 bases and 7 bases, there was a span of 17 bases. CDR3 length equals 14 residues. Germline values: CDR1 SGHAT, CDR2 FQNNGV. The CDR3 is CASSEYRATGEAFF. In DNA, the CDR3 is TGTGCCAGCAGCGAGTACAGGGCAACGGGTGAAGCTTTCTTT. Based on the CDR3 plus reference TRBV11-2 and TRBJ1-1, the full variable domain is EAGVAQSPRYKIIEKRQSVAFWCNPISGHATLYWYQQILGQGPKLLIQFQNNGVVDDSQLPKDRFSAERLKGVDSTLKIQPAKLEDSAVYLCASSEYRATGEAFFGQGTRLTVV.